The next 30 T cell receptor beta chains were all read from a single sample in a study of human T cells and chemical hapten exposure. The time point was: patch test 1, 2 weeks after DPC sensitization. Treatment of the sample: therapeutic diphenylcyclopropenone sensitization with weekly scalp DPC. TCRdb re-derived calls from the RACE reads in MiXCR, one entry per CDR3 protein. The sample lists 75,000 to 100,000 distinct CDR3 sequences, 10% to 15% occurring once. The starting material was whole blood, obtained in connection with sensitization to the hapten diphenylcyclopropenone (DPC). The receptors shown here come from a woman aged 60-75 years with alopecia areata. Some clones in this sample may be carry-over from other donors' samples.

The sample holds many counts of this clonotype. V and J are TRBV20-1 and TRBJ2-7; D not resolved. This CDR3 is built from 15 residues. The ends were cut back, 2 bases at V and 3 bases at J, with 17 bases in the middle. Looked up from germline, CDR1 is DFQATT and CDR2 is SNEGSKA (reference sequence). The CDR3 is CSARHPSDLHYEQYF. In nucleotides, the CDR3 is TGCAGTGCTAGACACCCGTCAGACCTCCACTACGAGCAGTACTTC.

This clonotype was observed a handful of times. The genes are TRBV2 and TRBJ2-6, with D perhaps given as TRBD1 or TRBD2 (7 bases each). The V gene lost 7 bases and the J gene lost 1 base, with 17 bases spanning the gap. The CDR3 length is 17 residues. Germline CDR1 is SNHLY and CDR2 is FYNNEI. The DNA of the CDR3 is TGTGCCAGCATAGCAGGGGGACTAATGTCTGGGGCCAACGTCCTGACTTTC. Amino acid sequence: CASIAGGLMSGANVLTF.

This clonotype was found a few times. Here the CDR3 DNA reads TGTGCCAGCAGTGAGGGTTATGGGAGGGGCCCCTTAGGAGAGCAGTTCTTC. Amino acid sequence: CASSEGYGRGPLGEQFF. The chain joins TRBV2 to TRBJ2-1; 7 nucleotides agree with TRBD2. CDR1 SNHLY and CDR2 FYNNEI come from the germline V gene. Unmatched junction bases numbered 18, after V lost 3 bases and J lost 10 bases. This CDR3 is 17 amino acids long.

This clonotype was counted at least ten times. CDR3 nucleotide sequence: TGTGCTAGTGCTCCGAGTAGAAACTATGGCTACACCTTC. This translates into CASAPSRNYGYTF. The rearrangement uses TRBV12-5 and TRBJ1-2; D is ambiguous. The CDR3 consists of 13 residues. Trimming removed 7 bases at V and 2 bases at J, with 11 bases between. Looked up from germline, CDR1 is LGHNT and CDR2 is FRNRAP. The full variable domain, with the rest looked up from reference TRBV12-5 and TRBJ1-2, is DARVTQTPRHKVTEMGQEVTMRCQPILGHNTVFWYRQTMMQGLELLAYFRNRAPLDDSGMPKDRFSAEMPDATLATLKIQPSEPRDSAVYFCASAPSRNYGYTFGSGTRLTVV.

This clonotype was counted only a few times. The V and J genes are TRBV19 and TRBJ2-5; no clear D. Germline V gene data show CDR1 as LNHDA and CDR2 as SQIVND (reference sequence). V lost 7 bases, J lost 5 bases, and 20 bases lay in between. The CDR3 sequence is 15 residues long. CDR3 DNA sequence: TGTGCCAGTAAAAAAGGGCCCCCATATGCGGAGACCCAGTACTTC. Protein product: CASKKGPPYAETQYF. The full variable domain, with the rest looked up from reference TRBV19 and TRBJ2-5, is DGGITQSPKYLFRKEGQNVTLSCEQNLNHDAMYWYRQDPGQGLRLIYYSQIVNDFQKGDIAEGYSVSREKKESFPLTVTSAQKNPTAFYLCASKKGPPYAETQYFGPGTRLLVL.

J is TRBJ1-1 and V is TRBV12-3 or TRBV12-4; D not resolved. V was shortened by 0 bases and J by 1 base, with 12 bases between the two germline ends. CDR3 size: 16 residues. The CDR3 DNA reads TGTGCCAGCAGTTTAGCGCGCGAGGACGCGAACACTGAAGCTTTCTTT. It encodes CASSLAREDANTEAFF.

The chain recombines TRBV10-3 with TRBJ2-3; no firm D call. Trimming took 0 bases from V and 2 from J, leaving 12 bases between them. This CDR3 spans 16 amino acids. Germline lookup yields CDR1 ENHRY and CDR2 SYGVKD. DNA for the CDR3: TGTGCCATCAGTGAGTCGCCTGGCCAGAACACAGATACGCAGTATTTT. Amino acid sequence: CAISESPGQNTDTQYF.

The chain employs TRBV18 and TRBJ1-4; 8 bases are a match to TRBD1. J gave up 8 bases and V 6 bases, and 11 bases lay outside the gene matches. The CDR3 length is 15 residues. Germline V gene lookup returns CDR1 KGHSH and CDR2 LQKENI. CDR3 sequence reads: CASSNTGTGREKLFF. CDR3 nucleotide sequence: TGTGCCAGCTCTAATACCGGGACAGGAAGGGAAAAACTGTTTTTT.

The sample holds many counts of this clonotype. The CDR3 region is CAISARQGSYEQYF. The CDR3 DNA follows: TGTGCCATCAGTGCGCGACAGGGTTCCTACGAGCAGTACTTC. The V and J genes are TRBV10-3 and TRBJ2-7; 7 positions match TRBD1. Per germline, CDR1 ENHRY and CDR2 SYGVKD. The CDR3 has 14 amino acids. After removal of 4 bases from V and 1 base from J, the junction contained 4 bases not matched to a gene.

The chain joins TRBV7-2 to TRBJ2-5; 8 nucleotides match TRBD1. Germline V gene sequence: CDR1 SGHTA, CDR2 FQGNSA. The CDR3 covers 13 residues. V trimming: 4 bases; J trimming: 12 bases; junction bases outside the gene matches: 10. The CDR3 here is CASSSQGAMIEYF. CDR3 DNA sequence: TGTGCCAGCAGCTCCCAGGGGGCGATGATCGAGTACTTC.

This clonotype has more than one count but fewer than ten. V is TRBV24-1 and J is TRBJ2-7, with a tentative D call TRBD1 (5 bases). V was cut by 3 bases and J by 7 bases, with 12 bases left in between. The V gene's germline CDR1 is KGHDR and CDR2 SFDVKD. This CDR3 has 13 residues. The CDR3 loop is CATSDPGSGEQYF. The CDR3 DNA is TGTGCCACCAGTGATCCAGGGTCCGGGGAGCAGTACTTC.

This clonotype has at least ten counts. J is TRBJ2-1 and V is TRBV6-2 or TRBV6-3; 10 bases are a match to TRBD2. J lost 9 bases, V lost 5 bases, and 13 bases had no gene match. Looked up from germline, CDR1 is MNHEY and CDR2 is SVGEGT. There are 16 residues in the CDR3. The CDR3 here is CASSRLLAGVTGEQFF. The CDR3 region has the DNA TGTGCCAGCAGTCGATTGCTAGCGGGGGTTACGGGTGAGCAGTTCTTC.

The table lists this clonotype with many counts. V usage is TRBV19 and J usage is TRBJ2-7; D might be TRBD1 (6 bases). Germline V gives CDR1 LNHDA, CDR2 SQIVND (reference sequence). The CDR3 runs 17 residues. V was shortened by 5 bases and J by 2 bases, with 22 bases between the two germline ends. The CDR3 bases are TGTGCCAGTAGTGTCGGCCCCCCCGGGACAACCGCCTACGAGCAGTACTTC. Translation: CASSVGPPGTTAYEQYF. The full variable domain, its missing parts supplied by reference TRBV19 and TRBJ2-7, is DGGITQSPKYLFRKEGQNVTLSCEQNLNHDAMYWYRQDPGQGLRLIYYSQIVNDFQKGDIAEGYSVSREKKESFPLTVTSAQKNPTAFYLCASSVGPPGTTAYEQYFGPGTRLTVT.

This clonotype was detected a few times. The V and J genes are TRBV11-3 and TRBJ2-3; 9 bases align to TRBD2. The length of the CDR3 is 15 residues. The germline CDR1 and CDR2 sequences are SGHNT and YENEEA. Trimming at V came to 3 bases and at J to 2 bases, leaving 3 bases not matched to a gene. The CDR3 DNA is TGTGCCAGCAGCTTGGCTAGCGGGGCCACAGATACGCAGTATTTT. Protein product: CASSLASGATDTQYF.

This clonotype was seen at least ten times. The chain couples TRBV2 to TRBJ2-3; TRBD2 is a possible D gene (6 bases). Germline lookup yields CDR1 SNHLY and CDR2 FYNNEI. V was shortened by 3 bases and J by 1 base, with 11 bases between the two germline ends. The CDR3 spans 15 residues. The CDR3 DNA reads TGTGCCAGCAGTGACGCTGGCGGGGGCACAGATACGCAGTATTTT. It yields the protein CASSDAGGGTDTQYF. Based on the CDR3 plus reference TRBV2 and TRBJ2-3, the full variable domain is EPEVTQTPSHQVTQMGQEVILRCVPISNHLYFYWYRQILGQKVEFLVSFYNNEISEKSEIFDDQFSVERPDGSNFTLKIRSTKLEDSAMYFCASSDAGGGTDTQYFGPGTRLTVL.

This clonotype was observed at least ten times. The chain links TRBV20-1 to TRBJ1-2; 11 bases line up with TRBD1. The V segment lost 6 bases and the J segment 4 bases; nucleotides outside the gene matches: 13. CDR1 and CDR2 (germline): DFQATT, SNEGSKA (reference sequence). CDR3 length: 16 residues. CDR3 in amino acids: CSAKDRGQTIPYGYTF. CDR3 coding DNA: TGCAGTGCCAAGGACAGGGGGCAAACGATCCCCTATGGCTACACCTTC.

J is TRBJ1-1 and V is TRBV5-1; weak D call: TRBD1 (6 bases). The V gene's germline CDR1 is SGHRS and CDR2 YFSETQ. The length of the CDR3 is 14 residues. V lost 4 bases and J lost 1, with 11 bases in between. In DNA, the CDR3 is TGCGCCAGCAGCCAAGGACAGAGGAACACTGAAGCTTTCTTT. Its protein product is CASSQGQRNTEAFF.

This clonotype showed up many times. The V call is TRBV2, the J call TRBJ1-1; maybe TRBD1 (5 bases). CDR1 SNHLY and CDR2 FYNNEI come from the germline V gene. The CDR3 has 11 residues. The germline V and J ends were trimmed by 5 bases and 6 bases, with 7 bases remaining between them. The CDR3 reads CASSQGPEAFF. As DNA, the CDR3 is TGTGCCAGCAGTCAGGGCCCTGAAGCTTTCTTT. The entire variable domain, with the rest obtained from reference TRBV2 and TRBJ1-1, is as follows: EPEVTQTPSHQVTQMGQEVILRCVPISNHLYFYWYRQILGQKVEFLVSFYNNEISEKSEIFDDQFSVERPDGSNFTLKIRSTKLEDSAMYFCASSQGPEAFFGQGTRLTVV.

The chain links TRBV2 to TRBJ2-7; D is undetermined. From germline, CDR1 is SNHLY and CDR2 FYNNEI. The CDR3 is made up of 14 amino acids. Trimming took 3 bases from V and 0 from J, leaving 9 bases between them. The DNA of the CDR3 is TGTGCCAGCAGTGATAGGGTATTCTCCTACGAGCAGTACTTC. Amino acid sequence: CASSDRVFSYEQYF.

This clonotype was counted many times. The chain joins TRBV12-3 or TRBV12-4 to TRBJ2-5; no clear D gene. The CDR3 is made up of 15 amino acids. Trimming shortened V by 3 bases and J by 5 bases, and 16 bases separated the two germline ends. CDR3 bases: TGTGCCAGCAGTTTCTATGCGTCCCGACCGGAGACCCAGTACTTC. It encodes CASSFYASRPETQYF.

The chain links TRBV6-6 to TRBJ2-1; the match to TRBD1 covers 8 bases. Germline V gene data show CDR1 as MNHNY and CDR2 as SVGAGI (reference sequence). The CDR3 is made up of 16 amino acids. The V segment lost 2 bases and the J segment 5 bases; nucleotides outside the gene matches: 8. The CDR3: CASSYLLQGGNNEQFF. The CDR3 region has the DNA TGTGCCAGCAGTTACCTCTTACAGGGGGGAAACAATGAGCAGTTCTTC.

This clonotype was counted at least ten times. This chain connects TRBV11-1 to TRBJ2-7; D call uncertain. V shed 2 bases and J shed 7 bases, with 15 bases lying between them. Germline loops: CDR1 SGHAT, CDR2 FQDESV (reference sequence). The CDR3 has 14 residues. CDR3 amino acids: CASSLYPRVWEQYF. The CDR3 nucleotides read TGTGCCAGCAGCTTATATCCACGAGTTTGGGAGCAGTACTTC. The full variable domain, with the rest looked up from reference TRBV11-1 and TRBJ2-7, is EAEVAQSPRYKITEKSQAVAFWCDPISGHATLYWYRQILGQGPELLVQFQDESVVDDSQLPKDRFSAERLKGVDSTLKIQPAELGDSAMYLCASSLYPRVWEQYFGPGTRLTVT.

The CDR3 DNA sequence: TGTGCCAGCAGCTCCAGGACAGGGGGTTATGGCTACACCTTC. Translating gives CASSSRTGGYGYTF. The chain employs TRBV7-8 and TRBJ1-2, with 10 bases lining up with TRBD1. The trim removed 4 bases at V and 5 bases at J, leaving 4 bases unmatched. The CDR3 is 14 residues long. The germline gives CDR1 SGHVS, CDR2 FQNEAQ. The whole variable domain, filled in from reference TRBV7-8 and TRBJ1-2, reads GAGVSQSPRYKVAKRGQDVALRCDPISGHVSLFWYQQALGQGPEFLTYFQNEAQLDKSGLPSDRFFAERPEGSVSTLKIQRTQQEDSAVYLCASSSRTGGYGYTFGSGTRLTVV.

CDR3 in amino acids: CASSQELWVEAFF. DNA of the CDR3: TGTGCCAGCAGCCAAGAACTATGGGTTGAAGCTTTCTTT. This rearrangement joins TRBV3-1 to TRBJ1-1; no firm D call. With 0 bases removed from V and 7 bases from J, the gap between germline ends came to 9 bases. This CDR3 is 13 amino acids long. The V gene's germline CDR1 is LGHDT and CDR2 YNNKEL (reference sequence). Filled out from reference TRBV3-1 and TRBJ1-1, the complete variable domain reads DTAVSQTPKYLVTQMGNDKSIKCEQNLGHDTMYWYKQDSKKFLKIMFSYNNKELIINETVPNRFSPKSPDKAHLNLHINSLELGDSAVYFCASSQELWVEAFFGQGTRLTVV.

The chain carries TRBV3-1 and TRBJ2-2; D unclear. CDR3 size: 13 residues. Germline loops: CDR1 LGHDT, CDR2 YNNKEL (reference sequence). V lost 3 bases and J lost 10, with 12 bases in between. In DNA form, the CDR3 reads TGTGCCAGCAGCCAGTGGACCGCCGCGGAGCTGTTTTTT. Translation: CASSQWTAAELFF. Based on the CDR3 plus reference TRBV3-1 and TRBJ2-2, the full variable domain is DTAVSQTPKYLVTQMGNDKSIKCEQNLGHDTMYWYKQDSKKFLKIMFSYNNKELIINETVPNRFSPKSPDKAHLNLHINSLELGDSAVYFCASSQWTAAELFFGEGSRLTVL.

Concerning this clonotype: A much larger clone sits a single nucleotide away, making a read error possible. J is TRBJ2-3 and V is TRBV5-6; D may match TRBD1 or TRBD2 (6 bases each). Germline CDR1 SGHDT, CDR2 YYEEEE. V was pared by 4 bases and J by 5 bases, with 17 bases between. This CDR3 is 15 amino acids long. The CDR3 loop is CASSQSWGAVDTQYF. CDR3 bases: TGTGCCAGCAGCCAATCGTGGGGGGCCGTAGATACGCAGTATTTT.

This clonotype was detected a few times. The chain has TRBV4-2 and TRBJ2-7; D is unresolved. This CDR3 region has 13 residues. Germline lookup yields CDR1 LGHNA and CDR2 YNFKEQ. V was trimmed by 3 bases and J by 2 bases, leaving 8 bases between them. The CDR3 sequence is CASSHVAAYEQYF. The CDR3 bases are TGTGCCAGCAGCCATGTAGCAGCCTACGAGCAGTACTTC.

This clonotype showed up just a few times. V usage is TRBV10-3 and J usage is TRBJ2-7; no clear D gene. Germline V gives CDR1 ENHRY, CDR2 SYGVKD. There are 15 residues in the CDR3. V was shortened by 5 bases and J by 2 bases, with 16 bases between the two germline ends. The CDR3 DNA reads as TGTGCCATCAGTCCAATCAAGACGGGTACCTACGAGCAGTACTTC. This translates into CAISPIKTGTYEQYF.

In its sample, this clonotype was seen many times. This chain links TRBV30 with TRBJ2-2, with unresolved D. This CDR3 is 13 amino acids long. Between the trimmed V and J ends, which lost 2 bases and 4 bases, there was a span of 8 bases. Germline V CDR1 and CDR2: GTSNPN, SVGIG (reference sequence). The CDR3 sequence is CAWSPLGTGELFF. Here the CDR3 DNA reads TGTGCCTGGAGTCCGCTGGGCACCGGGGAGCTGTTTTTT. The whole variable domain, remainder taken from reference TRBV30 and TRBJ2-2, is SQTIHQWPATLVQPVGSPLSLECTVEGTSNPNLYWYRQAAGRGLQLLFYSVGIGQISSEVPQNLSASRPQDRQFILSSKKLLLSDSGFYLCAWSPLGTGELFFGEGSRLTVL.

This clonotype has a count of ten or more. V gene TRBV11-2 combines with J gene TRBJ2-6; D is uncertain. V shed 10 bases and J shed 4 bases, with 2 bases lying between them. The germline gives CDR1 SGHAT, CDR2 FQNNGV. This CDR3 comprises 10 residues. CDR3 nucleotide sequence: TGTGCCACCGGGGCCAACGTCCTGACTTTC. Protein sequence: CATGANVLTF. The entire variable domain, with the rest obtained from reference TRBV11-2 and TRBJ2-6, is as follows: EAGVAQSPRYKIIEKRQSVAFWCNPISGHATLYWYQQILGQGPKLLIQFQNNGVVDDSQLPKDRFSAERLKGVDSTLKIQPAKLEDSAVYLCATGANVLTFGAGSRLTVL.